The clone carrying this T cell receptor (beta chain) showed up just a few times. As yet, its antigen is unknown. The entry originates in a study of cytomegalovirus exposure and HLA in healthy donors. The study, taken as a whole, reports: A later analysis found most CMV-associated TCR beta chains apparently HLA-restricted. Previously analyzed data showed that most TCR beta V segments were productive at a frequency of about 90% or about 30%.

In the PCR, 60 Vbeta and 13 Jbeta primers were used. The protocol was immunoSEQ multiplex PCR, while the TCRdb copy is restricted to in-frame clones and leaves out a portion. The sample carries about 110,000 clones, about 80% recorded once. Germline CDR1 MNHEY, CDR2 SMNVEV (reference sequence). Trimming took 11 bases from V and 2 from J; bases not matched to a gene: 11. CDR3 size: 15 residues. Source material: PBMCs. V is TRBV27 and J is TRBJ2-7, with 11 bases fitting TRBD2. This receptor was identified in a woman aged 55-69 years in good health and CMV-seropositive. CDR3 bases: TGTGCCGCCAGACCGCATAGCGGGAGGGCCTACGAGCAGTACTTC. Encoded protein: CAARPHSGRAYEQYF.